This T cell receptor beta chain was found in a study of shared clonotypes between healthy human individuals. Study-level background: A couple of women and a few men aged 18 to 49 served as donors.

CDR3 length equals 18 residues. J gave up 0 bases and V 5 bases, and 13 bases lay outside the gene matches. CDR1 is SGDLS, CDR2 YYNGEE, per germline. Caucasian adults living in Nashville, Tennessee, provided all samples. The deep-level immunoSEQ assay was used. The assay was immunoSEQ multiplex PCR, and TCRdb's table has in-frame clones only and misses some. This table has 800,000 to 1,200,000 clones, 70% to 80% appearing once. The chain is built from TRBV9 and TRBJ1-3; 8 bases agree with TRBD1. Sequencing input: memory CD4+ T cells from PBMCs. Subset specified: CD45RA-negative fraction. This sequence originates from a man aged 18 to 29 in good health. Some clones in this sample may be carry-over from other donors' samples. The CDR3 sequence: CASSRGDRDRYSGNTIYF. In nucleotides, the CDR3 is TGTGCCAGCAGTAGGGGGGATAGGGACAGGTACTCTGGAAACACCATATATTTT.